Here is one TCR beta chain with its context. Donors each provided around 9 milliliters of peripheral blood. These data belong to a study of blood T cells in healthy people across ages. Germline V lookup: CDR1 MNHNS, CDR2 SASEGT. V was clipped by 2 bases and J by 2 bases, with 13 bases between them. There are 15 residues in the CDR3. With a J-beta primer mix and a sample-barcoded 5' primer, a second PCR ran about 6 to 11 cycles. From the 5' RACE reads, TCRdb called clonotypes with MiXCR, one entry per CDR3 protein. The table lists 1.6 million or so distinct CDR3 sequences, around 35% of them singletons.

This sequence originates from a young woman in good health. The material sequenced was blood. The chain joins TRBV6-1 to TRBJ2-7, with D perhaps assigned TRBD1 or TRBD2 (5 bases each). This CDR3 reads CASSETWDATYEQYF. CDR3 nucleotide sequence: TGTGCCAGCAGTGAAACCTGGGACGCGACCTACGAGCAGTACTTC.